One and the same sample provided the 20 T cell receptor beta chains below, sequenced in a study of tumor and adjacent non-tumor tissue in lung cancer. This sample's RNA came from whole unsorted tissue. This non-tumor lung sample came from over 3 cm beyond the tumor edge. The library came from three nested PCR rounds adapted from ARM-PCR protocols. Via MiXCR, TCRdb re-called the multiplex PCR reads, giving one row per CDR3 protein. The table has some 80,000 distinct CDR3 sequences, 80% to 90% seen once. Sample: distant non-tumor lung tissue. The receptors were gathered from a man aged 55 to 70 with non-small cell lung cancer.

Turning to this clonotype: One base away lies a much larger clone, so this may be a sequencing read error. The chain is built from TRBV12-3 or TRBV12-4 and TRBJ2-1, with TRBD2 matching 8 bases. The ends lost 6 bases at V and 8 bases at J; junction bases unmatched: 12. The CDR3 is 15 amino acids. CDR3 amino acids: CASRVSGSPYYEQFF. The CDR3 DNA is TGTGCCAGCAGGGTCAGCGGGAGTCCGTACTATGAGCAGTTCTTC.

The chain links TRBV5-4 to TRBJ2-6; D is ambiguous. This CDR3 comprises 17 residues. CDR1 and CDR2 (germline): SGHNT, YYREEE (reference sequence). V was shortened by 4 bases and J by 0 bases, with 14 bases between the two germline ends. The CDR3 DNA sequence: TGTGCCAGCAGCATACCGCTCGGCAGCTCTGGGGCCAACGTCCTGACTTTC. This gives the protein CASSIPLGSSGANVLTF.

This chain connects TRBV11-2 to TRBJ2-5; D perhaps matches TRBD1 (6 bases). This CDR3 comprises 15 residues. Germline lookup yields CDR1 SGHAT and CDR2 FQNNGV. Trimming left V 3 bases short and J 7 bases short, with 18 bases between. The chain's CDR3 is CASSLDQTGRVTQYF. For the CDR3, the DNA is TGTGCCAGCAGCTTGGACCAGACAGGACGAGTGACCCAGTACTTC. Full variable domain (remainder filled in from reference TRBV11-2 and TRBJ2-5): EAGVAQSPRYKIIEKRQSVAFWCNPISGHATLYWYQQILGQGPKLLIQFQNNGVVDDSQLPKDRFSAERLKGVDSTLKIQPAKLEDSAVYLCASSLDQTGRVTQYFGPGTRLLVL.

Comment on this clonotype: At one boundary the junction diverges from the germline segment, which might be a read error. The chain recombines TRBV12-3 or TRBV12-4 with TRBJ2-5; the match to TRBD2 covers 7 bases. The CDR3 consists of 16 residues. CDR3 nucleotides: TGTGCCATCACCCCGGGAGGTAGCGGGCGACAAGAGACTCAGTACTTC. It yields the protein CAITPGGSGRQETQYF.

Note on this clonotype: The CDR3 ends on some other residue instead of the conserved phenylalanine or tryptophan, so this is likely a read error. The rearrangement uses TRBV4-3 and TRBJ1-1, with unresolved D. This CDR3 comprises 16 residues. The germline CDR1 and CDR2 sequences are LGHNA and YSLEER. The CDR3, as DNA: TGCGCCAGCAGCCAAGATCGTAGTCAGTCCAACACGGAAGCTTTCTGT. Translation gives CASSQDRSQSNTEAFC.

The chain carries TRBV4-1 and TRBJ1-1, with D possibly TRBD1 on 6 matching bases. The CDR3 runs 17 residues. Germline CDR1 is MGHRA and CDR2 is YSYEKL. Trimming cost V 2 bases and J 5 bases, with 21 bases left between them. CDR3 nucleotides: TGCGCCAGCAGCCAACCGACAGGCGGGTCAAGGAATACTGAAGCTTTCTTT. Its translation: CASSQPTGGSRNTEAFF.

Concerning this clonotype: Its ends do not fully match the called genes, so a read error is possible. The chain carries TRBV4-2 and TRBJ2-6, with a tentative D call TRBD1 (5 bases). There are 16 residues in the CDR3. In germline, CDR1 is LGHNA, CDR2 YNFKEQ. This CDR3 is CASSQVLSYGANVLTF. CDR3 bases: TGTGCCAGCAGCCAAGTGTTGAGTTATGGGGCCAACGTCCTTACTTTC.

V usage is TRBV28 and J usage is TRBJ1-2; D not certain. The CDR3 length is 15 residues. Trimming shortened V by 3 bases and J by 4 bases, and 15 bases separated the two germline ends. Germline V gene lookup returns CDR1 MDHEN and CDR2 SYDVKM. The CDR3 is CASSLGAVKGYGYTF. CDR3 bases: TGTGCCAGCAGTTTGGGTGCAGTGAAGGGCTATGGCTACACCTTC.

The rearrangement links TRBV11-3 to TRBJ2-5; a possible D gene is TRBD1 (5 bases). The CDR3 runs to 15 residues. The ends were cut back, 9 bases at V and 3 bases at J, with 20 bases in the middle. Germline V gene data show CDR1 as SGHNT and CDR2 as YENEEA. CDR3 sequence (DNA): TGTGCCAGTAGCCCCTTTGACAGTGGGAAAGAGACCCAGTACTTC. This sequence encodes CASSPFDSGKETQYF.

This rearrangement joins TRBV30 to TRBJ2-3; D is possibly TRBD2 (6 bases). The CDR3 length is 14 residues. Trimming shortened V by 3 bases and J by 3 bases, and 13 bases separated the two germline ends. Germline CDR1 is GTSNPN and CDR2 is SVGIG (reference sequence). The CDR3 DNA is TGTGCCTGGAGGGACAATGGGGGGACAGATACGCAGTATTTT. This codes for CAWRDNGGTDTQYF.

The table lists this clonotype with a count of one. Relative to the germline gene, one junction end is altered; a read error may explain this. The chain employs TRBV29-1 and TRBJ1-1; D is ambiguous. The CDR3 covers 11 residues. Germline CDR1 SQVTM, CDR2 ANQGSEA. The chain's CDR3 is CMHLQKTEALF. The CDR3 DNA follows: TGCATGCATCTTCAGAAGACTGAAGCTCTCTTT.

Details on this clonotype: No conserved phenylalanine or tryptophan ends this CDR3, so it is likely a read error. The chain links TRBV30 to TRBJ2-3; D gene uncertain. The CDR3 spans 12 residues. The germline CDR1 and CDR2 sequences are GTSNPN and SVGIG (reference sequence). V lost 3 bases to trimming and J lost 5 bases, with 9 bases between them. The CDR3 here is CAWRGHGDTQYY. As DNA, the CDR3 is TGTGCCTGGAGGGGTCATGGAGATACGCAGTATTAT.

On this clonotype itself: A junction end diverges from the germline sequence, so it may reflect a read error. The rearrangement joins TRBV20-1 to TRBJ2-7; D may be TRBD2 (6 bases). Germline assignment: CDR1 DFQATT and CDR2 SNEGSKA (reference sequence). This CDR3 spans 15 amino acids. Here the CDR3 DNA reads TGCATTGCTTCCACCACTAGTGGGAGGCCCTCCGGGCAGTACTTC. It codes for CIASTTSGRPSGQYF.

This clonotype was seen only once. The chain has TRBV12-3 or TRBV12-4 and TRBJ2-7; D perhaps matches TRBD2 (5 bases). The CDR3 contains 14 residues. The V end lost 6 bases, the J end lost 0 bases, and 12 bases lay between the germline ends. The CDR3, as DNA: TGTGCCAGCAGCCGACTACCAACCTCCTACGAGCAGTACTTC. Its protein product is CASSRLPTSYEQYF.

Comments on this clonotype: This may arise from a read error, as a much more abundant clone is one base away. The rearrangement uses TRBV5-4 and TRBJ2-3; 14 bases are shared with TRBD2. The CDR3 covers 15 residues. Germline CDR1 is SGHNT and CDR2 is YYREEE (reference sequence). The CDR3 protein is CANSAGLAGADTQYF. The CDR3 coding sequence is TGTGCCAACAGCGCGGGACTAGCGGGAGCAGATACGCAGTATTTT.

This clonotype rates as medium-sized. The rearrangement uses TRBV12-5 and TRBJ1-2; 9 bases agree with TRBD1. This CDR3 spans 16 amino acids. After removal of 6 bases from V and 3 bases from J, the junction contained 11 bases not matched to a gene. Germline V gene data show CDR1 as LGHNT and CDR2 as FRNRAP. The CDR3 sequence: CASGPTGGRLYYGYTF. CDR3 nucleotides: TGTGCTAGTGGCCCGACAGGGGGAAGATTATACTATGGCTACACCTTC.

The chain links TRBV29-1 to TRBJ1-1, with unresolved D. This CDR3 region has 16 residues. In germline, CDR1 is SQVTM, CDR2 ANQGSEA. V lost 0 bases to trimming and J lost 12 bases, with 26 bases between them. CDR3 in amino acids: CSVEDRQGKEGTGTFF. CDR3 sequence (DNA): TGCAGCGTTGAAGATCGGCAAGGGAAAGAAGGCACTGGAACTTTCTTT.

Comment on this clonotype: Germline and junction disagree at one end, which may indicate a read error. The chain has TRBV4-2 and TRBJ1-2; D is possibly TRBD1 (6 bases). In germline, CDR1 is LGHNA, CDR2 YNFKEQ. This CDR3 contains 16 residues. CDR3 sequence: CANSLPAGTEGEGYTF. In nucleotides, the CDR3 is TGTGCCAACAGCCTCCCTGCGGGGACGGAGGGGGAGGGCTACACCTTC.

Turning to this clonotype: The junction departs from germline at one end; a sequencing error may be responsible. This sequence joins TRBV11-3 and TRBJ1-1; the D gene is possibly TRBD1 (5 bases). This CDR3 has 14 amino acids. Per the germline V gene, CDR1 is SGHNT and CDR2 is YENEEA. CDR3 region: CASISYRLNIEAFF. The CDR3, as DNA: TGTGCCAGCATCTCATACAGGTTGAACATTGAAGCTTTCTTT.

The CDR3 DNA is TGTGCCAGCAGTTTCGTGGAGGGGGCGAGGGATACGCAGTATTTT. As protein: CASSFVEGARDTQYF. The chain has TRBV11-3 and TRBJ2-3, with D maybe TRBD1 (7 bases). Germline CDR1 SGHNT, CDR2 YENEEA. The CDR3 sequence is 15 residues long. V lost 6 bases and J lost 6, with 19 bases in between.